The present TCR beta chain was sequenced within a study of blood T cell repertoires in COVID-19. In the original analysis: Estimated nucleated cell counts came from reference gene primer amplification. TCRdb's copy holds only in-frame clones and misses some; the assay was immunoSEQ multiplex PCR. The V and J calls and the clone size are those of that table, but D and trimming were determined from the DNA. The sample has 130,000 or so clones, roughly 80% seen once. This sequence was found in an elderly woman with acute or convalescent COVID-19. The sequencing sample was made of peripheral blood.

This CDR3 is CASSPTTGGDEQYF. The CDR3 nucleotides read TGTGCCAGCTCACCAACGACAGGGGGCGACGAGCAGTACTTC. J is TRBJ2-7 and V is TRBV18, with 10 bases that match TRBD1. Germline values: CDR1 KGHSH, CDR2 LQKENI. After removal of 2 bases from V and 5 bases from J, the junction contained 3 bases not matched to a gene. The CDR3 is 14 amino acids.